What follows is one TCR beta chain and its context. Its antigen remains unknown. CDR3 length: 14 residues. Looked up from germline, CDR1 is MNHEY and CDR2 is SVGAGI. The V end was cut by 2 bases, the J end by 0 bases, with 6 bases between. It was at deep level that the assay was run. Profiling relied on immunoSEQ multiplex PCR, and the TCRdb table lists in-frame clones only, not all of them. The repertoire consists of under 2,000,000 clones, with 85% to 95% occurring once and the leading ten covering around 1%. This record belongs to a study of shared clonotypes between healthy human individuals. Points from the study as a whole: Against clonotypes common to all four donors, non-shared ones had lower generation probabilities. Sampling covered nothing but blood. Tissue TCR repertoires likely differ from those found in blood.

Naive CD8 populations comprised CD45RO-negative cells positively selected for CCR7, excluding terminally differentiated effector memory CD45RA+ cells. Within Nashville, Tennessee resided all donors, each a Caucasian adult. This clonotype was obtained from a young man in good health. Specimen: naive CD8+ T cells sorted from blood. The chain couples TRBV6-5 to TRBJ2-3; D is ambiguous. The CDR3 nucleotides read TGTGCCAGCAGTTACAGGATTAGCACAGATACGCAGTATTTT. The encoded protein is CASSYRISTDTQYF.